This T cell receptor (beta chain) was identified in a study of radiotherapy plus CTLA-4 blockade in lung cancer. Study-level points and caveats: Reports identified early blood T cell clone dynamics, with interferon-beta, as the best response predictor.

The repertoire was sequenced with immunoSEQ multiplex PCR; TCRdb's copy has only in-frame clones and lacks some. The table records about 98,000 clones, approximately 85% of them present only once. Regarding this clone: The antigen remains undetermined.

This TCR derives from a human donor with non-small cell lung cancer who had a partial response to radiotherapy plus ipilimumab. Sequenced material: peripheral blood, taken from a patient treated with radiotherapy plus ipilimumab.

Here the CDR3 reads CASSSGQLYGYTF. The CDR3 DNA follows: TGTGCCAGCAGTTCGGGACAGCTCTATGGCTACACCTTC. The chain uses TRBV28 and TRBJ1-2, with 7 bases matching TRBD1. The V and J ends lost 4 bases and 4 bases, in that order; junction bases with no gene match: 3. From germline, CDR1 is MDHEN and CDR2 SYDVKM. This CDR3 is 13 amino acids long.